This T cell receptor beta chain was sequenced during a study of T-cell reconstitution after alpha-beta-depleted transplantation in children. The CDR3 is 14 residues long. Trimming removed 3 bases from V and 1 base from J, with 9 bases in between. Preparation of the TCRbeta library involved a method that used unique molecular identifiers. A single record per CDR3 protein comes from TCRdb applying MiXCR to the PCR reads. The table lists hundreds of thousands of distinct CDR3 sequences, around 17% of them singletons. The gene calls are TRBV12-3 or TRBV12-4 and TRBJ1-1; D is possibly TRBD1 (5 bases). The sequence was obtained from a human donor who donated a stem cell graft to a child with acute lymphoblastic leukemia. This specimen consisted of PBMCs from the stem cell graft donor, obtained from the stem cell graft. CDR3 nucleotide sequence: TGTGCCAGCAGTTTTACAGGTACGAACACTGAAGCTTTCTTT. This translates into CASSFTGTNTEAFF.